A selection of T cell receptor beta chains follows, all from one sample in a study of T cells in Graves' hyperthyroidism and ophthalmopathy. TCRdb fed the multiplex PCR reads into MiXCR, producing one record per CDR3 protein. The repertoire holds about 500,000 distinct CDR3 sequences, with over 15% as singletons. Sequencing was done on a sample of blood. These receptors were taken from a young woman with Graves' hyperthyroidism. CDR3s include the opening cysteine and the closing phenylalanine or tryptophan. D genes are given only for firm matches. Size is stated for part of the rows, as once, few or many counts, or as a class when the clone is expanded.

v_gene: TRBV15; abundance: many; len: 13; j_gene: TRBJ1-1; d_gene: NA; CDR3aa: CATSGDENTEAFF; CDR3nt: TGTGCCACCAGCGGGGACGAGAACACTGAAGCTTTCTTT
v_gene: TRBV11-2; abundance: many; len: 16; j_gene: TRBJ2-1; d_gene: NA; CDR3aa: CASSLFYQSSYNEQFF; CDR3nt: TGTGCCAGCAGCTTATTCTATCAAAGCTCCTACAATGAGCAGTTCTTC
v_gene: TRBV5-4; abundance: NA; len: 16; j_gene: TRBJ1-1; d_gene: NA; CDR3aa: CASSPTRGWENTEAFF; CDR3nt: TGTGCCAGCAGCCCTACCCGGGGATGGGAGAACACTGAAGCTTTCTTT
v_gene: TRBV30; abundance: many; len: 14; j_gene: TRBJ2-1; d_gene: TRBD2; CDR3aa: CAWSVGAGGGEQFF; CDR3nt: TGTGCCTGGAGTGTAGGAGCGGGAGGCGGTGAGCAGTTCTTC
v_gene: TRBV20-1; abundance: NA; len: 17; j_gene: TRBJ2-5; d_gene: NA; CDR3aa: CSARRADRGPGRETQYF; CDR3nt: TGCAGTGCTAGAAGAGCGGACCGAGGGCCAGGGAGAGAGACCCAGTACTTC
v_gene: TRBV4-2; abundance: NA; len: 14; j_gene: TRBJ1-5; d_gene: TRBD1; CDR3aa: CASRQTGSNQPQHF; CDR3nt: TGTGCCAGCAGACAGACAGGGAGCAATCAGCCCCAGCATTTT
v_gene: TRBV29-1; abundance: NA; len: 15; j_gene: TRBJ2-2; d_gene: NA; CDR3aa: CSVEDQTGNTGELFF; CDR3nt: TGCAGCGTTGAAGATCAGACGGGTAACACCGGGGAGCTGTTTTTT
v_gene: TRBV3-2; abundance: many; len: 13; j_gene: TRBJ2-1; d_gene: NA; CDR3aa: CASLPVSYNEQFF; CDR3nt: TGTGCCAGCTTACCGGTATCCTACAATGAGCAGTTCTTC
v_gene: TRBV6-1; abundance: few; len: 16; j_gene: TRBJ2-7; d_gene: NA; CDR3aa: CASSEAGHRPSYEQYF; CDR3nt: TGTGCCAGCAGTGAAGCGGGACACCGACCCTCCTACGAGCAGTACTTC
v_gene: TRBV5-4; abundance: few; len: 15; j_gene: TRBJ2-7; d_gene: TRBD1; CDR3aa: CASSSPDRGLWEQYF; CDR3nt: TGTGCCAGCAGCTCACCGGACAGGGGGCTTTGGGAGCAGTACTTC
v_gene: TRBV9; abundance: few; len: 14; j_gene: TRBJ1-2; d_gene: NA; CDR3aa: CASSMSGGAYGYTF; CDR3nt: TGTGCCAGCAGCATGTCCGGGGGGGCCTATGGCTACACCTTC
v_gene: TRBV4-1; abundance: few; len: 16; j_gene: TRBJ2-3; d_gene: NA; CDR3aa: CASSLLTRSSTDTQYF; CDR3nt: TGCGCCAGCAGCCTCCTGACAAGGTCTAGCACAGATACGCAGTATTTT
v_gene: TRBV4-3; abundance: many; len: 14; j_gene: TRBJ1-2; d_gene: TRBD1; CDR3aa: CASSQTGGNYGYTF; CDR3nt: TGCGCCAGCAGCCAAACAGGGGGCAACTATGGCTACACCTTC
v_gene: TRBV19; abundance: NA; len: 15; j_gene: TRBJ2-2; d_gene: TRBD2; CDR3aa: CASKAGGAHTGELFF; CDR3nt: TGTGCCAGTAAAGCGGGAGGGGCACACACCGGGGAGCTGTTTTTT
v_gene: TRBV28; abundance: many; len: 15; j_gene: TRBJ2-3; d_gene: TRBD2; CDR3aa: CASSSGLAGGDTQYF; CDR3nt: TGTGCCAGCAGCTCAGGACTAGCGGGAGGAGATACGCAGTATTTT
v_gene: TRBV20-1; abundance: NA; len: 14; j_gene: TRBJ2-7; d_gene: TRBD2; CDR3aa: CSTSETSEPYEQYF; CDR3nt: TGCAGTACTAGTGAGACTAGCGAACCCTACGAGCAGTACTTC
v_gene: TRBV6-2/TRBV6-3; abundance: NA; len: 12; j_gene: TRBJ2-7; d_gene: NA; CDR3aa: CASRSPSEEQYF; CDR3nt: TGTGCCAGCAGGAGTCCCTCCGAGGAGCAGTACTTC
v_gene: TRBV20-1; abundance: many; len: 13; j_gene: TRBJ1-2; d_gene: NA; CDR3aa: CSASSRRTGGYTF; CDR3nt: TGCAGTGCTAGTTCGCGCAGAACGGGGGGCTACACCTTC
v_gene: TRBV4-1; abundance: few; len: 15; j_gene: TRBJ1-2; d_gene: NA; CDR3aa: CATTLRDRSNYGYTF; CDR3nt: TGCGCCACCACCCTCCGGGACCGATCTAACTATGGCTACACCTTC
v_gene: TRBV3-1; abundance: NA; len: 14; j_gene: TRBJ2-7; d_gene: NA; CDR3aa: CASSQEQSSYEQYF; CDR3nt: TGTGCCAGCAGCCAAGAACAGAGCTCCTACGAGCAGTACTTC
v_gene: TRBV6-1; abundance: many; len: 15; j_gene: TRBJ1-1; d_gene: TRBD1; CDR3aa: CASNEGTTGGTEAFF; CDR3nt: TGTGCCAGCAACGAAGGGACGACAGGGGGCACTGAAGCTTTCTTT
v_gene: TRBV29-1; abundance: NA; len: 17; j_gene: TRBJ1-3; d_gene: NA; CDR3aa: CSVALRQGAFSGNTIYF; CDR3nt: TGCAGCGTTGCACTCCGACAAGGGGCCTTCTCTGGAAACACCATATATTTT
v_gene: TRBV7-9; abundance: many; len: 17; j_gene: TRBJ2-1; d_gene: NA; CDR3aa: CASSLARGVESYNEQFF; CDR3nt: TGTGCCAGCAGCTTAGCGCGAGGGGTGGAGTCCTACAATGAGCAGTTCTTC